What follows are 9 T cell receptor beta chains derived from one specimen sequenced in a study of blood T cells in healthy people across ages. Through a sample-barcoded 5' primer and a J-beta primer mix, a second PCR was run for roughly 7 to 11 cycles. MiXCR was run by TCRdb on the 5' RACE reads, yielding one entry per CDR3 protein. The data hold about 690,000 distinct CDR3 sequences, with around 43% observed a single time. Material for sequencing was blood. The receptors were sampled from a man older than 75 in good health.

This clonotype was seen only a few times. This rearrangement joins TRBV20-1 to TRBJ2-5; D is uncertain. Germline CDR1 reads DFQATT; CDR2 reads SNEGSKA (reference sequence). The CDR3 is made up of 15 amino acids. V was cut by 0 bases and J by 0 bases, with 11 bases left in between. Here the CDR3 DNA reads TGCAGTGCTAGAGATGATCTGGAACACCAAGAGACCCAGTACTTC. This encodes CSARDDLEHQETQYF.

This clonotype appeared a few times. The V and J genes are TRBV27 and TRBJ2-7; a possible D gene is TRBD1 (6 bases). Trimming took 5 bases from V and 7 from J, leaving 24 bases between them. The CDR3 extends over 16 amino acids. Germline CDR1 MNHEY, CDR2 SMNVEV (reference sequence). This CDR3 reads CASSNTGYPSYNEQYF. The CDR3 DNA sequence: TGTGCCAGCAGTAATACAGGGTACCCTTCCTACAATGAGCAGTACTTC.

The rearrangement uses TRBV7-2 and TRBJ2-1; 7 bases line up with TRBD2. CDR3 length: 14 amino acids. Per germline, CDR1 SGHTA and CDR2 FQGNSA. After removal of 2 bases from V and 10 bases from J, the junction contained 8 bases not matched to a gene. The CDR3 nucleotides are TGTGCCAGCAGCTTAAGGAGACTAGCATGGGAGCAGTTCTTC. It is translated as CASSLRRLAWEQFF.

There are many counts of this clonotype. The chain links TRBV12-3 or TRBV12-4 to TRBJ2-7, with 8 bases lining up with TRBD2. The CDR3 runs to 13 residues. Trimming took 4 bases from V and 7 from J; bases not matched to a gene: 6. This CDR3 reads CASSWRGADEQYF. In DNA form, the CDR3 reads TGTGCCAGCAGTTGGCGGGGGGCGGATGAGCAGTACTTC.

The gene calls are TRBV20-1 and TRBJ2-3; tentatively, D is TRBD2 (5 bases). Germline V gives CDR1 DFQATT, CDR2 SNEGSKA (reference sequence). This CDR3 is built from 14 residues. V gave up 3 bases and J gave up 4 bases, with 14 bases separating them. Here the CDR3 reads CSASVAGLSDTQYF. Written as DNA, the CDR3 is TGCAGTGCTAGTGTGGCGGGTCTCTCAGATACGCAGTATTTT.

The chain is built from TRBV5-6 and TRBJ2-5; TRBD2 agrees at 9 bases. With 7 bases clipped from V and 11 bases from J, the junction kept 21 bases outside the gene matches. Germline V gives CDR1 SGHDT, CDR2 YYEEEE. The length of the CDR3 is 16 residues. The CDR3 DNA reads TGTGCCAGCCGTCCGCTAGCGGGAAGCGGTAGGGATGAGCAGTACTTC. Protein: CASRPLAGSGRDEQYF. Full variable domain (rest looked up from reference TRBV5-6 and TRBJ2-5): DAGVTQSPTHLIKTRGQQVTLRCSPKSGHDTVSWYQQALGQGPQFIFQYYEEEERQRGNFPDRFSGHQFPNYSSELNVNALLLGDSALYLCASRPLAGSGRDEQYFGPGTRLLVL.

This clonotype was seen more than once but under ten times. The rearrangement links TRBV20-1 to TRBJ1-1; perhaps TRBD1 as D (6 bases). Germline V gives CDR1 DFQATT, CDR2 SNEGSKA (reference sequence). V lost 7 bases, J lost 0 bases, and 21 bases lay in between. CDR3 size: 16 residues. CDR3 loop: CSVLGKGVHVNTEAFF. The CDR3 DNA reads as TGCAGTGTTCTAGGAAAGGGGGTGCACGTGAACACTGAAGCTTTCTTT.

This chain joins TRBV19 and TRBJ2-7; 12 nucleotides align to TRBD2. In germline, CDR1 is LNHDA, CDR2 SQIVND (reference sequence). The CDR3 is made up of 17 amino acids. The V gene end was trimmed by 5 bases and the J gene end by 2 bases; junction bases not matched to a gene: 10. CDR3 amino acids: CASSPRLAGVVTYEQYF. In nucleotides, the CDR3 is TGTGCCAGTAGTCCTCGACTAGCGGGAGTAGTCACCTACGAGCAGTACTTC.

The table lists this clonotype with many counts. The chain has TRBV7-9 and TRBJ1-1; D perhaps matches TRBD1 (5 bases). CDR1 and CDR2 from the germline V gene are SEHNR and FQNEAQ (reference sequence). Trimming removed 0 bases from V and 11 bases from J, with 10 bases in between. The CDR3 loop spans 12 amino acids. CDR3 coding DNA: TGTGCCAGCAGCTTAGCCGGGACTAGCGCTTTCTTT. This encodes CASSLAGTSAFF.